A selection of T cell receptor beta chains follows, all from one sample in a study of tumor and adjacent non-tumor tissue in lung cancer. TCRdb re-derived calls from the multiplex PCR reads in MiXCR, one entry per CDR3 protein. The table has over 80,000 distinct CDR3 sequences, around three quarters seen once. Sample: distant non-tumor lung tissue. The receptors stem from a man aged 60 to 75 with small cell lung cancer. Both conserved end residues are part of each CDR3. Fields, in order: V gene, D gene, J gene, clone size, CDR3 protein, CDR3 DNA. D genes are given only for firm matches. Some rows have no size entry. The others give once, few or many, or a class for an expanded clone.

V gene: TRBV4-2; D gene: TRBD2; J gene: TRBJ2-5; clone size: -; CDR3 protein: CASSQETSGQETQYF; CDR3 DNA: TGTGCCAGCAGCCAAGAAACTAGCGGACAAGAGACCCAGTACTTC
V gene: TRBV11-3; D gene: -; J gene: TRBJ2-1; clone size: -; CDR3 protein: CASSLGPSAIDNEQFF; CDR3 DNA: TGTGCCAGCAGCCTAGGTCCTAGCGCGATTGACAATGAGCAGTTCTTC
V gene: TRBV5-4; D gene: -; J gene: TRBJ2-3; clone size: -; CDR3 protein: CANSPLTADTHYF; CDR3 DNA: TGTGCCAACAGCCCGCTTACAGCAGATACGCATTATTTT
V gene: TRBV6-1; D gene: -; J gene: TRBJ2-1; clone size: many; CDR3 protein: CASHSKGSGSVYNEQFF; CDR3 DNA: TGTGCCAGCCACTCAAAAGGTAGCGGATCGGTATACAATGAGCAGTTCTTC
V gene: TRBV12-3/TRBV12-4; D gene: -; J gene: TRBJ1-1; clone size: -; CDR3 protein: CGSSPFGTEAFF; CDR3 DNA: TGTGGCAGCAGTCCCTTTGGGACTGAAGCTTTCTTT
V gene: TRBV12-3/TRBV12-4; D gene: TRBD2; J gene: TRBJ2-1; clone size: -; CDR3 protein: CAFRSLAGGMVEQFF; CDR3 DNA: TGTGCCTTCAGATCTTTAGCGGGAGGTATGGTTGAGCAGTTCTTC
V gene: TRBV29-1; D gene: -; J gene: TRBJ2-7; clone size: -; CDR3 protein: CSARDTYYEQCF; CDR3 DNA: TGCAGTGCCCGGGACACTTACTACGAGCAGTGCTTC
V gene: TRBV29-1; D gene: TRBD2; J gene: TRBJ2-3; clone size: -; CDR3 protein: CSVEGLAGDITDTQYF; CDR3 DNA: TGCAGCGTTGAGGGACTAGCGGGAGATATCACAGATACCCAGTATTTT
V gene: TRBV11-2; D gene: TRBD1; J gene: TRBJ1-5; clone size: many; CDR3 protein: CASSAGTAYNQPQHF; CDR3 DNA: TGTGCCAGCAGCGCCGGGACAGCCTACAATCAGCCCCAGCATTTT
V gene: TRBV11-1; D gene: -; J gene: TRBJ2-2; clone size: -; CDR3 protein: CASSPRRKGELFF; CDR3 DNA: TGTGCCAGCAGTCCGCGACGGAAGGGGGAGCTGTTTTTT
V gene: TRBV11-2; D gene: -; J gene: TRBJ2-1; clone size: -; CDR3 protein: CASNLIWRGSYNEQFF; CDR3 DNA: TGTGCCAGCAACTTAATCTGGAGGGGCTCCTACAATGAGCAATTCTTC
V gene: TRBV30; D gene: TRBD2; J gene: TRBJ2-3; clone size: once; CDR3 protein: CARSGLWGKGAGDKDTQYF; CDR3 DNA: TGTGCCCGGAGTGGCCTGTGGGGGAAAGGGGCGGGAGATAAAGATACGCAGTATTTT
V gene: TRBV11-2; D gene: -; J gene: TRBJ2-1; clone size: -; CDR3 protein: CASSRADPYTEQSF; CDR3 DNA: TGTGCCAGCAGCAGAGCCGATCCCTACACTGAGCAGTCCTTC
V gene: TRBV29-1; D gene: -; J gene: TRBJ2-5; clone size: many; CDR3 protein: CSVEKGTLATQYF; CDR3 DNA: TGCAGCGTTGAAAAAGGGACATTGGCGACCCAGTACTTC
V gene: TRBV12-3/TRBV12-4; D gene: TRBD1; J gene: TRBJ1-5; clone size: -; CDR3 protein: CASTLSGRGQPHHF; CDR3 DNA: TGTGCCAGCACTTTATCGGGCAGGGGACAGCCCCATCATTTT
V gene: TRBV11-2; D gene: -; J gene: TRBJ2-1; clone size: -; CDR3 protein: CDSQKWQGDNEQSF; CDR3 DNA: TGTGATAGCCAGAAGTGGCAGGGCGACAATGAGCAGTCCTTC
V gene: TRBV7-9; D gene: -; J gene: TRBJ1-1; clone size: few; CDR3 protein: CASSLAEGQGTEAFF; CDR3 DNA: TGTGCCAGCAGCTTAGCAGAGGGTCAAGGAACTGAAGCTTTCTTT
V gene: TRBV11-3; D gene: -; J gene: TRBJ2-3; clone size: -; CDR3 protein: CANSRTTGRDTQYF; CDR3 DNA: TGTGCCAACAGCCGGACTACCGGGAGAGATACGCAGTATTTC
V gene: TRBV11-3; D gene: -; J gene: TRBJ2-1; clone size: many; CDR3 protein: CASSLSNEQFF; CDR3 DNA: TGTGCCAGCAGCTTATCCAATGAGCAGTTCTTC
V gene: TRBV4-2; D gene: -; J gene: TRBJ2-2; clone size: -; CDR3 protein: CASSQELRANTGELLF; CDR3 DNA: TGTGCCAGCAGCCAAGAACTGAGAGCCAACACCGGGGAGCTGTTGTTC
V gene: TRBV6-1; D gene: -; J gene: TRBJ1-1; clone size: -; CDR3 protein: CASKGEPEAFF; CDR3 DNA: TGTGCCAGCAAGGGAGAGCCAGAAGCTTTCTTT
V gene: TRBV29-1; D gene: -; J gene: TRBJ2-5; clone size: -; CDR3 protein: CSVDGIAMETQYF; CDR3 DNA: TGCAGCGTTGATGGCATAGCGATGGAGACCCAGTACTTC
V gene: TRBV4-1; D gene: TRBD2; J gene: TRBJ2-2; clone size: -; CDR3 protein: CGSSSRTSGTNTGELFF; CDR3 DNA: TGCGGCAGCAGTTCCCGGACTAGCGGGACGAATACCGGGGAGCTGTTTTTT
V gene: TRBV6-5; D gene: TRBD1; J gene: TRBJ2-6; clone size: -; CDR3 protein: CANSLDRDHSGANVLTF; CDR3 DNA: TGTGCGAACAGCCTGGACAGGGACCACTCTGGGGCCAACGTCCTGACCTTC